The clone carrying this T cell receptor beta chain has just a few counts. This record comes from a study of T cells in Graves' hyperthyroidism and ophthalmopathy. Amplified TCR beta CDR3 regions derived from RNA transcripts. The HTBI primer set served for first-round RT-PCR of the TCR CDR3. One entry per CDR3 protein results from TCRdb running MiXCR on the multiplex PCR reads. This sample has under 700,000 distinct CDR3 sequences, with 46% found just once. The germline V gene has CDR1 SGHRS and CDR2 YFSETQ. There are 16 residues in the CDR3. V shed 4 bases and J 6 bases; nucleotides not matched to a gene: 16.

The material sequenced was peripheral blood or thyroid tissue (not recorded which). The clonotype was recovered from a young woman with Graves' hyperthyroidism. The chain links TRBV5-1 to TRBJ2-7, with TRBD1 identical over 7 bases. Written as DNA, the CDR3 is TGCGCCAGCAGCGGTCAACTCCTACAGGGGTACAGCGAGCAGTACTTC. This gives the protein CASSGQLLQGYSEQYF.